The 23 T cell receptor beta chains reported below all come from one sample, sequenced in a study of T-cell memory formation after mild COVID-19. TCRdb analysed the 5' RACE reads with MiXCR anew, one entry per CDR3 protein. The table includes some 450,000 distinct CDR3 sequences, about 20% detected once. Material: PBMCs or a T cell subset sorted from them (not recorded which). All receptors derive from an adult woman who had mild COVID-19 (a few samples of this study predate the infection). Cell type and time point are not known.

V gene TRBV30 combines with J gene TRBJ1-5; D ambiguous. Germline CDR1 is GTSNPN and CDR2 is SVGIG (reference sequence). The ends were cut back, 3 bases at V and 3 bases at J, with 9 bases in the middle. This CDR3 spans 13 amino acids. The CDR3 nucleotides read TGTGCCTGGAGACGGCAGGCCAATCAGCCCCAGCATTTT. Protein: CAWRRQANQPQHF.

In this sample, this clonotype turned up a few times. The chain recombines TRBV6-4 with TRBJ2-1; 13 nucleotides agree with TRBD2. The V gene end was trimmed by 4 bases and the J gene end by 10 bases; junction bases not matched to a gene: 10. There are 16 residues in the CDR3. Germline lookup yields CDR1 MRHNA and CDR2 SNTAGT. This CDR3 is CASSGRTSGRIGEQFF. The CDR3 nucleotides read TGTGCCAGCAGTGGAAGGACTAGCGGGAGAATAGGGGAGCAGTTCTTC.

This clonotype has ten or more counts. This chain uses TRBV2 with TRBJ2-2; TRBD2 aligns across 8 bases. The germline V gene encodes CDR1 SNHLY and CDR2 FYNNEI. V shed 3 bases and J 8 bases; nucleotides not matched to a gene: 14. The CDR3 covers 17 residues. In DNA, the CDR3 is TGTGCCAGCAGTGATTACGGCGCGGGGGGCCGCCTGGGGGAGCTGTTTTTT. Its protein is CASSDYGAGGRLGELFF. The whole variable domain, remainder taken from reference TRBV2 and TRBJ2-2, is EPEVTQTPSHQVTQMGQEVILRCVPISNHLYFYWYRQILGQKVEFLVSFYNNEISEKSEIFDDQFSVERPDGSNFTLKIRSTKLEDSAMYFCASSDYGAGGRLGELFFGEGSRLTVL.

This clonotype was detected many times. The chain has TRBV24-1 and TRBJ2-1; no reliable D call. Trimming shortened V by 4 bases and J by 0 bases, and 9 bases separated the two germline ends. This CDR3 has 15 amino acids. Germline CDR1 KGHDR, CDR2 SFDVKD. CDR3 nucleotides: TGTGCCACCAGTGAGCCTGGCCTCTCCTACAATGAGCAGTTCTTC. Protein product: CATSEPGLSYNEQFF.

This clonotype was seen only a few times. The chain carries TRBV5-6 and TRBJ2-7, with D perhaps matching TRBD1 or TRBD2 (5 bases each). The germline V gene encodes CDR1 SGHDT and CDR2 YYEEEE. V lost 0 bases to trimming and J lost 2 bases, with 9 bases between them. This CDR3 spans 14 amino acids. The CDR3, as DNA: TGTGCCAGCAGCTTGGCGGGGCAAACCTACGAGCAGTACTTC. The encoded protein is CASSLAGQTYEQYF.

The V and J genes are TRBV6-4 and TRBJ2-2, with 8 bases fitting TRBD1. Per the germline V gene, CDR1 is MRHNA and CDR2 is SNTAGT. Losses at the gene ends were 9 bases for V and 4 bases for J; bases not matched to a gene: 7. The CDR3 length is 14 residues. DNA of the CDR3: TGTGCCAGAAAGACAGGGGAGCCCACCGGGGAGCTGTTTTTT. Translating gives CARKTGEPTGELFF.

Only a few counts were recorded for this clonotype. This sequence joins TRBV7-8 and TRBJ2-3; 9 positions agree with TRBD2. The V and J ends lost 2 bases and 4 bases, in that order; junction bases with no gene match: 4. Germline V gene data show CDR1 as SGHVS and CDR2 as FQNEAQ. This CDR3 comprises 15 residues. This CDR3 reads CASSLMRTSADTQYF. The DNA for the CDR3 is TGTGCCAGCAGCTTAATGAGGACTAGCGCAGATACGCAGTATTTT. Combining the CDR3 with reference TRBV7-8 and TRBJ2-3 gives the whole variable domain GAGVSQSPRYKVAKRGQDVALRCDPISGHVSLFWYQQALGQGPEFLTYFQNEAQLDKSGLPSDRFFAERPEGSVSTLKIQRTQQEDSAVYLCASSLMRTSADTQYFGPGTRLTVL.

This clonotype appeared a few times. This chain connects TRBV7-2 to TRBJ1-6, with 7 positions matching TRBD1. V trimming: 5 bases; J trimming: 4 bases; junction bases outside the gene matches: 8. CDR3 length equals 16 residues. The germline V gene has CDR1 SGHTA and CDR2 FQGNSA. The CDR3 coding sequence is TGTGCCAGCAGCCCAAGAAAGACAGGGTATAATTCACCCCTCCACTTT. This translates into CASSPRKTGYNSPLHF. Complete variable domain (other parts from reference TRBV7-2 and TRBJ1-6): GAGVSQSPSNKVTEKGKDVELRCDPISGHTALYWYRQSLGQGLEFLIYFQGNSAPDKSGLPSDRFSAERTGGSVSTLTIQRTQQEDSAVYLCASSPRKTGYNSPLHFGNGTRLTVT.

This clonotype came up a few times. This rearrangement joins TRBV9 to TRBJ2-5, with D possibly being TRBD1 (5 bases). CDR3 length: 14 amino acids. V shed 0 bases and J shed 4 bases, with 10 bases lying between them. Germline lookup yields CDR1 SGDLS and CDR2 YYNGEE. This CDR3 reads CASSVEGPPETQYF. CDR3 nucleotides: TGTGCCAGCAGCGTAGAGGGGCCCCCAGAGACCCAGTACTTC.

CDR3 sequence: CASSWTSGHNEQFF. The CDR3 DNA sequence: TGCGCCAGCAGCTGGACTAGCGGCCACAATGAGCAGTTCTTC. V usage is TRBV5-1 and J usage is TRBJ2-1; 10 nucleotides line up with TRBD2. Germline CDR1 is SGHRS and CDR2 is YFSETQ. The V and J ends lost 3 bases and 5 bases, in that order; junction bases with no gene match: 2. The CDR3 has 14 residues.

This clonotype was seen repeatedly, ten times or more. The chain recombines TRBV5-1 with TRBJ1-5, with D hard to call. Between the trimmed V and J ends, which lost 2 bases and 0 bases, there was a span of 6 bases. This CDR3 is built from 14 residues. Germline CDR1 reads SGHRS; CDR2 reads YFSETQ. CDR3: CASSFLDSNQPQHF. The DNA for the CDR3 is TGCGCCAGCAGCTTTCTAGATAGCAATCAGCCCCAGCATTTT.

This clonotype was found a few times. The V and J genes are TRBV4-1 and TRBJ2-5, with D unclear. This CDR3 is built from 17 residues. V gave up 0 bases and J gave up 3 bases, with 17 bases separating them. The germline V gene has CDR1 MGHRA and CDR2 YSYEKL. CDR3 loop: CASSQDAEQPYEETQYF. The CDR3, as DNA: TGCGCCAGCAGCCAAGACGCCGAGCAGCCGTACGAAGAGACCCAGTACTTC.

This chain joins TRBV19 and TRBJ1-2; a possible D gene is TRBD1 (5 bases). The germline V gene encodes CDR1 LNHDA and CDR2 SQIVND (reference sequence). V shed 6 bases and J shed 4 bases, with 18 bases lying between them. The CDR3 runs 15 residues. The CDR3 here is CASSDAGTARYGYTF. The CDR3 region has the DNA TGTGCCAGTAGCGACGCCGGGACGGCACGCTATGGCTACACCTTC.

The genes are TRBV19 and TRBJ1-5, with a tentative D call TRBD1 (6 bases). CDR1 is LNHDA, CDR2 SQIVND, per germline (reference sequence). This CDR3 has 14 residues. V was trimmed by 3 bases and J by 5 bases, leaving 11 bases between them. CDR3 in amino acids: CASSMDSVYQPQHF. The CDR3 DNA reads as TGTGCCAGTAGTATGGACAGCGTTTATCAGCCCCAGCATTTT.

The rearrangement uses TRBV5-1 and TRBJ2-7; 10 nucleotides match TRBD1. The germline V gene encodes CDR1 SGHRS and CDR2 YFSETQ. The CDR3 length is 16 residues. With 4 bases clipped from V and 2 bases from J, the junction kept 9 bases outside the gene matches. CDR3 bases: TGCGCCAGCAGCCCGGCGTCGGGACAGGGGACCTACGAGCAGTACTTC. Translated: CASSPASGQGTYEQYF.

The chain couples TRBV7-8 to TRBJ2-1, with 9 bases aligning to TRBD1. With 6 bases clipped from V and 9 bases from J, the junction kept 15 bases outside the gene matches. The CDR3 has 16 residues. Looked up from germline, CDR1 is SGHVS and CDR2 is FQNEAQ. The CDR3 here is CASSLLYRDRAREQFF. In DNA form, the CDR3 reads TGTGCCAGCAGTCTACTATACCGGGACAGGGCCCGTGAGCAGTTCTTC.

In DNA, the CDR3 is TGTGCCAGCAGCCCCTCCGGGCCCCACGGAAGGAACACTGAAGCTTTCTTT. As protein: CASSPSGPHGRNTEAFF. The chain carries TRBV7-3 and TRBJ1-1; no clear D gene. The CDR3 runs 17 residues. Trimming cost V 5 bases and J 1 base, with 20 bases left between them. Germline loops: CDR1 SGHTA, CDR2 FQGTGA.

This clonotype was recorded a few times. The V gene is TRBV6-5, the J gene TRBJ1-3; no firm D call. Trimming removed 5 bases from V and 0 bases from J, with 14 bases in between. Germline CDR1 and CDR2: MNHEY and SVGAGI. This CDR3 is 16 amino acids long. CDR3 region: CASSTRTTSSGNTIYF. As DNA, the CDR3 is TGTGCCAGCAGTACCCGGACCACCTCCTCTGGAAACACCATATATTTT.

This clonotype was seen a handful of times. The CDR3 nucleotides are TGCGCCAGCAGCCAAGGGACACAACCTGAAGCTTTCTTT. It translates to CASSQGTQPEAFF. The chain carries TRBV4-1 and TRBJ1-1; D possibly corresponds to TRBD1 (5 bases). Between the trimmed V and J ends, which lost 1 base and 6 bases, there was a span of 9 bases. This CDR3 region has 13 residues. Germline CDR1 and CDR2: MGHRA and YSYEKL.

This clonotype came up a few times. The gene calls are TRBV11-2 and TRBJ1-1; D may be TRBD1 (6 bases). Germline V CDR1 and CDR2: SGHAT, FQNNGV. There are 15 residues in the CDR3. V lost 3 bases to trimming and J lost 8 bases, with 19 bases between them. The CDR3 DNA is TGTGCCAGCAGCTTCTTCCCACAGGGCGCGCGAGAAGCTTTCTTT. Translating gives CASSFFPQGAREAFF.

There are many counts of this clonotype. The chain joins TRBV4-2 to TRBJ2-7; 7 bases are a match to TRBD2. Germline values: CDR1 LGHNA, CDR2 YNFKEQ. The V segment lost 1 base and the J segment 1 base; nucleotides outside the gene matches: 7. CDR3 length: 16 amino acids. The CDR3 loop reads CASSQGFGLESYEQYF. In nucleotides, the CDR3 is TGTGCCAGCAGCCAAGGCTTCGGACTAGAGTCCTACGAGCAGTACTTC.

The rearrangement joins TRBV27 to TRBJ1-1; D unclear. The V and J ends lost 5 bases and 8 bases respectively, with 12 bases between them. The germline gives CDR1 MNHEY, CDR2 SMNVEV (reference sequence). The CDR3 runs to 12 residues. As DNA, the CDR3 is TGTGCCAGCAGTGGATCCCGCTTCGAAGCTTTCTTT. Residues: CASSGSRFEAFF.

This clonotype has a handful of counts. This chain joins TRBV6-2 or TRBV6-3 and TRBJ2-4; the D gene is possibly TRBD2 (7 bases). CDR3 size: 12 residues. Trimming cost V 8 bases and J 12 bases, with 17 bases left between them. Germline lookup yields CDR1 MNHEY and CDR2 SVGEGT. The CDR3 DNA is TGTGCCAGCGAACGAAGGGGGGGGCGTCAGTACTTC. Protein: CASERRGGRQYF.